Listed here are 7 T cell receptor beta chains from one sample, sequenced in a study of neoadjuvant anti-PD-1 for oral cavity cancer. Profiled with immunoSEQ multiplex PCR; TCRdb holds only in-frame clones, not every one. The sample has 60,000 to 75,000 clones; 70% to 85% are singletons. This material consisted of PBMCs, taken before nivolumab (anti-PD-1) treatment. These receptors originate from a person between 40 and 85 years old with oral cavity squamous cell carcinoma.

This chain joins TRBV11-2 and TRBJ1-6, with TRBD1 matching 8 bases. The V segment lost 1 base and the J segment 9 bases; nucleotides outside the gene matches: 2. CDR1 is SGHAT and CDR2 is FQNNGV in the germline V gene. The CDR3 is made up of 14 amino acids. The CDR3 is CASSLGTGSSPLHF. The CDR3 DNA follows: TGTGCCAGCAGCTTAGGGACAGGGAGTTCACCCCTCCACTTT.

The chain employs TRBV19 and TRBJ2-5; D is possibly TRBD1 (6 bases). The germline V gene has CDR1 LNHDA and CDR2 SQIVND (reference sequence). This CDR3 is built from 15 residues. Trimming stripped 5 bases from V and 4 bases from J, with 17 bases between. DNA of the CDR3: TGTGCCAGTAGTGGGGTGAGAAGGGGGACAGAGACCCAGTACTTC. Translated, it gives CASSGVRRGTETQYF.

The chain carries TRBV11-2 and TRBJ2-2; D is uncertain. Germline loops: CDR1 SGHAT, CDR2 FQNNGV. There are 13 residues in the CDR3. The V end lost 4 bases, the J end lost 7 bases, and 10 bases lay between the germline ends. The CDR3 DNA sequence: TGTGCCAGCAGCTGGTACAGAGTCGGGGAGCTGTTTTTT. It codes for CASSWYRVGELFF. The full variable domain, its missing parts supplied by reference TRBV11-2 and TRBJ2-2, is EAGVAQSPRYKIIEKRQSVAFWCNPISGHATLYWYQQILGQGPKLLIQFQNNGVVDDSQLPKDRFSAERLKGVDSTLKIQPAKLEDSAVYLCASSWYRVGELFFGEGSRLTVL.

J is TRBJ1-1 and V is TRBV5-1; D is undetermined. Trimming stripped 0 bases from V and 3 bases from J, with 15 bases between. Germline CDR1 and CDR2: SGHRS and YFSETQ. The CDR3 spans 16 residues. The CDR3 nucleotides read TGCGCCAGCAGCTTGGGCCACACCTTGGAGGACACTGAAGCTTTCTTT. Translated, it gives CASSLGHTLEDTEAFF. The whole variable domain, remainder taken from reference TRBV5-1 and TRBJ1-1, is KAGVTQTPRYLIKTRGQQVTLSCSPISGHRSVSWYQQTPGQGLQFLFEYFSETQRNKGNFPGRFSGRQFSNSRSEMNVSTLELGDSALYLCASSLGHTLEDTEAFFGQGTRLTVV.

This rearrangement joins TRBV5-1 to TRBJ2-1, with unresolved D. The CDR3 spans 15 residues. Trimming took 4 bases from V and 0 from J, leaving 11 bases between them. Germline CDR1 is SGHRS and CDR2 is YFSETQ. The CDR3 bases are TGCGCCAGCAGCCCGACTGACAACTCCTACAATGAGCAGTTCTTC. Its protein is CASSPTDNSYNEQFF.

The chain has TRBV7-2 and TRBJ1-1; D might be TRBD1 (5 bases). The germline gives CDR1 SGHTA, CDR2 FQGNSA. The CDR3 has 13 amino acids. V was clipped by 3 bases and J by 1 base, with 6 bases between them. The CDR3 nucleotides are TGTGCCAGCAGCTTCGGGACGAACACTGAAGCTTTCTTT. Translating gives CASSFGTNTEAFF. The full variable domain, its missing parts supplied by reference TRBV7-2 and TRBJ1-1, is GAGVSQSPSNKVTEKGKDVELRCDPISGHTALYWYRQSLGQGLEFLIYFQGNSAPDKSGLPSDRFSAERTGGSVSTLTIQRTQQEDSAVYLCASSFGTNTEAFFGQGTRLTVV.

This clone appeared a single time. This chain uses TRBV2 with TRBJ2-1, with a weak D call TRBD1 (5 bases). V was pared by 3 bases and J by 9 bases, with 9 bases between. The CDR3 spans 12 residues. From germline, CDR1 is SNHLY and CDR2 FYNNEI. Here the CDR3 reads CASSEDTPEQFF. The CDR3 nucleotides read TGTGCCAGCAGTGAGGACACGCCTGAGCAGTTCTTC.